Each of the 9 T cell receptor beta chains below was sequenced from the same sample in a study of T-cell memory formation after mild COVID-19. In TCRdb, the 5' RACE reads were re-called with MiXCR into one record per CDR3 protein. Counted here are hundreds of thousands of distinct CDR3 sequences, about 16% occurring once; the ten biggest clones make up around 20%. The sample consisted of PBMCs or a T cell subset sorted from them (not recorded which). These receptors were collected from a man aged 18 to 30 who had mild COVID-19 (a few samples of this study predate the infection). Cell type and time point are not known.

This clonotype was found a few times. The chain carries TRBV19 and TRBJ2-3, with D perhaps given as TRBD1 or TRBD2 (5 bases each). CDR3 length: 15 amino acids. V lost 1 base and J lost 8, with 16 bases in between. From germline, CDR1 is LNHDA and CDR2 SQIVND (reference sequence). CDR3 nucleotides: TGTGCCAGTAGTATAGGAGGGACGGGCGTGGGTACGCAGTATTTT. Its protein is CASSIGGTGVGTQYF.

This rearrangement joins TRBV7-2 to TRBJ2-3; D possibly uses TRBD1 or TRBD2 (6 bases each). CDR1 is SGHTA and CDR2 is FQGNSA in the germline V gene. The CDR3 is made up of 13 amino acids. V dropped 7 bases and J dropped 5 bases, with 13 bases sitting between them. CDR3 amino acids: CASNRGPGDTQYF. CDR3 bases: TGTGCCAGCAACCGGGGGCCGGGAGATACGCAGTATTTT.

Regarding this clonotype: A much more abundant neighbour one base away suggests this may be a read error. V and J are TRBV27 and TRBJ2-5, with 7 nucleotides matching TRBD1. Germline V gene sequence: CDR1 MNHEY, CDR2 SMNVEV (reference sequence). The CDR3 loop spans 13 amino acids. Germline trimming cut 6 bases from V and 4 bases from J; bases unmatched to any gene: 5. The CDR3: CASSRNRGETQYF. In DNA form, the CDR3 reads TGTGCCAGCAGCCGGAACAGGGGAGAGACCCAGTACTTC.

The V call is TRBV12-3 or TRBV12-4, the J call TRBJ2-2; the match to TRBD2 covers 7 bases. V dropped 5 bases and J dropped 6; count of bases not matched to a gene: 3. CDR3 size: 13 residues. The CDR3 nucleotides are TGTGCCAGCAGTCGGGGGGACTCCGGGGAGCTGTTTTTT. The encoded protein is CASSRGDSGELFF.

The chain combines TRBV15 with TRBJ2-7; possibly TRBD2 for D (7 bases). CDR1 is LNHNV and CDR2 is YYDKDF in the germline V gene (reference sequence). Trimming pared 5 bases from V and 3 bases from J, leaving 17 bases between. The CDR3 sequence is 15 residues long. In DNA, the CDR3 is TGTGCCACCAGCGTAGCAAGGGGGGGCTTCTACGAGCAGTACTTC. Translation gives CATSVARGGFYEQYF.

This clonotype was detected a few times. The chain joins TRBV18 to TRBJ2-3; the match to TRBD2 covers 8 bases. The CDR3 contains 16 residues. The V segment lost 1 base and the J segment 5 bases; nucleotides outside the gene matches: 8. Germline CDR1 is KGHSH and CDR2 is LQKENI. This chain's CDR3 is CASSPQPGLEVDTQYF. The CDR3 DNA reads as TGTGCCAGCTCACCACAACCGGGACTAGAGGTAGATACGCAGTATTTT.

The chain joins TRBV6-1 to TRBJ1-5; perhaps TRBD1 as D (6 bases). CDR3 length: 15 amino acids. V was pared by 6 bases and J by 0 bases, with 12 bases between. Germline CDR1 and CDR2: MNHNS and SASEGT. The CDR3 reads CASREGGYSNQPQHF. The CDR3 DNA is TGTGCCAGCAGGGAGGGGGGCTATAGCAATCAGCCCCAGCATTTT.

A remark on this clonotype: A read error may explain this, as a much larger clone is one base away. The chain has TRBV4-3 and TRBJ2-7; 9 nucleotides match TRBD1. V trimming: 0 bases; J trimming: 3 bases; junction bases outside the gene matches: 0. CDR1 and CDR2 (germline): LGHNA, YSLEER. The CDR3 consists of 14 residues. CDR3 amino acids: CASSQEDRGYEQYF. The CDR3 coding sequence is TGCGCCAGCAGCCAAGAGGACAGGGGCTACGAGCAGTACTTC.

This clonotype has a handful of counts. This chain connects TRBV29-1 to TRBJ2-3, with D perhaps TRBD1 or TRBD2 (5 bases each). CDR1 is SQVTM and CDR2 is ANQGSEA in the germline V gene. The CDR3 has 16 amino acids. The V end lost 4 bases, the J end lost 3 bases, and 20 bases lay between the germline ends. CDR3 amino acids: CSVASDEGRITDTQYF. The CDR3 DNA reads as TGCAGCGTTGCGTCTGATGAGGGACGGATAACAGATACGCAGTATTTT.